This T cell receptor (beta chain) was recorded in a study of T-cell reconstitution after alpha-beta-depleted transplantation in children. This clonotype was recorded many times. Researchers prepared the TCRbeta library using unique molecular identifiers, the study reports. Via MiXCR, TCRdb re-called the PCR reads, giving one row per CDR3 protein. This table holds 250,000 to 300,000 distinct CDR3 sequences, more than 8% found once. Between the trimmed V and J ends, which lost 5 bases and 2 bases, there was a span of 10 bases. The CDR3 extends over 14 amino acids. Germline loops: CDR1 SGHTA, CDR2 FQGNSA.

V usage is TRBV7-2 and J usage is TRBJ2-1, with D possibly matching TRBD1 (6 bases). Sequenced material: PBMCs from the stem cell graft donor, taken from the stem cell graft. The TCR comes from a human donor who donated a stem cell graft to a child with SCID. The CDR3 sequence is CASSLRDTYNEQFF. The CDR3 DNA sequence: TGTGCCAGCAGCCTCCGGGACACCTACAATGAGCAGTTCTTC.